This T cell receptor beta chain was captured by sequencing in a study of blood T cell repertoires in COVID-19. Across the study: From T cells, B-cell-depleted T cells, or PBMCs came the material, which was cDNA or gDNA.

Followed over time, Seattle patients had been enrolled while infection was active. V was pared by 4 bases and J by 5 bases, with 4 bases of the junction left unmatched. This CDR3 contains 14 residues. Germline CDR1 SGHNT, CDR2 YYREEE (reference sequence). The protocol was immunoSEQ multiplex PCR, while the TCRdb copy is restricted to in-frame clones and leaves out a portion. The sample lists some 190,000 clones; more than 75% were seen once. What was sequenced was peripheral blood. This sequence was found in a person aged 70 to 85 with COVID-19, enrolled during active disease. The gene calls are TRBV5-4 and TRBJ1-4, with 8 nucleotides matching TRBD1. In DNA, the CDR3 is TGTGCCAGCAGCCTGAGACAGGGGAATGAAAAACTGTTTTTT. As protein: CASSLRQGNEKLFF.